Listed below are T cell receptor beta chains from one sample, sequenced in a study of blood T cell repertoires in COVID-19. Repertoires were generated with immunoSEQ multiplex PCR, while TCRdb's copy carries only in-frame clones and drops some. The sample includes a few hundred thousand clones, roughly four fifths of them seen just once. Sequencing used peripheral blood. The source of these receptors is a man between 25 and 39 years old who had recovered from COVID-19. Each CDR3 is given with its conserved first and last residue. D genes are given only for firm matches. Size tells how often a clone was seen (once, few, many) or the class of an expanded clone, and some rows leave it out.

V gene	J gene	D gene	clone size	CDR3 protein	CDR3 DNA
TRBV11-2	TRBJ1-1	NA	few	CASSLGVLGVRMNTEAFF	TGTGCCAGCAGCTTAGGAGTCTTGGGAGTGCGGATGAACACTGAAGCTTTCTTT
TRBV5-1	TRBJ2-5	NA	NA	CASRRQAEETQYF	TGCGCCAGCAGGAGACAGGCTGAAGAGACCCAGTACTTC
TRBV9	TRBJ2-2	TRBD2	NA	CASSDIAGADTGELFF	TGTGCCAGCAGCGACATAGCGGGGGCGGACACCGGGGAGCTGTTTTTT
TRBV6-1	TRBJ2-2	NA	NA	CASSEGQTGELFF	TGTGCCAGCAGTGAAGGTCAGACCGGGGAGCTGTTTTTT
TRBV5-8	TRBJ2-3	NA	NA	CASGRLAENTQYF	TGTGCCAGCGGAAGACTGGCAGAGAATACGCAGTATTTT
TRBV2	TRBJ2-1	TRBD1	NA	CASSEKRGRSGNEQFF	TGTGCCAGCAGTGAAAAAAGGGGGCGGAGCGGCAATGAGCAGTTCTTC
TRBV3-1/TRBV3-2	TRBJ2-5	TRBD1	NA	CASSQGWQGARVTQYF	TGTGCCAGCAGCCAAGGCTGGCAGGGGGCTCGCGTGACCCAGTACTTC
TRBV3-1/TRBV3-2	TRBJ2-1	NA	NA	CASSQDRFYNEQFF	TGTGCCAGCAGCCAAGACAGATTCTACAATGAGCAGTTCTTC
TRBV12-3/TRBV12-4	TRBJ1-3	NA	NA	CASSQGSGNTIYF	TGTGCCAGCAGCCAGGGATCTGGAAACACCATATATTTT
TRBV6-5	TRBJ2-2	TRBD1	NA	CASIGQGANTGELFF	TGTGCCAGCATTGGACAGGGGGCGAACACCGGGGAGCTGTTTTTT
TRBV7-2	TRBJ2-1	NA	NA	CASSLDGNSYNEQFF	TGTGCCAGCAGCTTAGACGGGAACTCCTACAATGAGCAGTTCTTC
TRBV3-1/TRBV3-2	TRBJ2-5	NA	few	CASSRLAGIGETQYF	TGTGCCAGCAGTCGCTTAGCCGGGATAGGGGAGACCCAGTACTTC
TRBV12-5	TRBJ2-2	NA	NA	CASVGLSGSGELFF	TGTGCTAGTGTTGGACTATCGGGAAGCGGGGAGCTGTTTTTT
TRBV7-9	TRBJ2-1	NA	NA	CASSSRDPWRNEQFF	TGTGCCAGCAGCTCCCGAGACCCCTGGAGGAATGAGCAGTTCTTC
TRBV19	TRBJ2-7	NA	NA	CASSSTRSSYEQYF	TGTGCCAGTAGCTCGACTAGATCCTCCTACGAGCAGTACTTC
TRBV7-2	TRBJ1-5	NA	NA	CASSLVGGAQPQHF	TGTGCCAGCAGCTTAGTTGGAGGGGCTCAGCCCCAGCATTTT
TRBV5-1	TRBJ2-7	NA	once	CASSQEYEQYF	TGCGCCAGCAGCCAAGAGTACGAGCAGTACTTC
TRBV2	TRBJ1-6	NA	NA	CASNTLVDSPLHF	TGTGCCAGCAATACTCTCGTGGATTCACCCCTCCACTTT